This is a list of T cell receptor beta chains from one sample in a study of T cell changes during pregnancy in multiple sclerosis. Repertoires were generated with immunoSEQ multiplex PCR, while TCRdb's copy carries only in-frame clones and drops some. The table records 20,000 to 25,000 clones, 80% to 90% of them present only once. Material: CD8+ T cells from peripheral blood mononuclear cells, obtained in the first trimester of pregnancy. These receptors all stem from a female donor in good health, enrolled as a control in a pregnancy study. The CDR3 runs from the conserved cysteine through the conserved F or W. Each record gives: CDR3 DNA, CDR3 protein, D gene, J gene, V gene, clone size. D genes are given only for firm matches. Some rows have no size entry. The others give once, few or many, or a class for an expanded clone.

DNA: TGCGCCAGCTTGGGACAGGGGGCTGCCAATGAGCAGTTCTTC; CDR3: CASLGQGAANEQFF; D: TRBD1; J: TRBJ2-1; V: TRBV5-1; size: NA
DNA: TGTGCCACCCACCTGCACCGGGACAGGGGAGCGGAGCAAGAGACCCAGTACTTC; CDR3: CATHLHRDRGAEQETQYF; D: TRBD1; J: TRBJ2-5; V: TRBV7-9; size: NA
DNA: TGTGCCAGCAGCCCGAGGGGGCGTGGGGAGACCCAGTACTTC; CDR3: CASSPRGRGETQYF; D: TRBD1; J: TRBJ2-5; V: TRBV7-3; size: NA
DNA: TGTGCCTGGGAGCCCGAAGCGGGCACCGGGGAGCTGTTTTTT; CDR3: CAWEPEAGTGELFF; D: NA; J: TRBJ2-2; V: TRBV30; size: NA
DNA: TGTGCCAGCAGCTCTCCGGGACAGGGCTACGAGCAGTACTTC; CDR3: CASSSPGQGYEQYF; D: TRBD1; J: TRBJ2-7; V: TRBV7-9; size: NA
DNA: TGTGCCAGCAGCGAGGGACTAGCGAACAATGAGCAGTTCTTC; CDR3: CASSEGLANNEQFF; D: TRBD2; J: TRBJ2-1; V: TRBV9; size: once
DNA: TGTGCCAGCAGTTCCTACAGGGTTTTCGGCCAGCCCCAGCATTTT; CDR3: CASSSYRVFGQPQHF; D: NA; J: TRBJ1-5; V: TRBV28; size: NA
DNA: TGTGCCAGCAGTTACGGTCTGAGCACCGGGGAGCTGTTTTTT; CDR3: CASSYGLSTGELFF; D: NA; J: TRBJ2-2; V: TRBV6-5; size: once
DNA: TGTGCCAGCAGCCAAGCTCGTAACAATGAGCAGTTCTTC; CDR3: CASSQARNNEQFF; D: NA; J: TRBJ2-1; V: TRBV14; size: NA
DNA: TGTGCCAGCAGTGAATGGACTAGCGGGGACGAGCAGTTCTTC; CDR3: CASSEWTSGDEQFF; D: TRBD2; J: TRBJ2-1; V: TRBV25-1; size: NA
DNA: TGTGCCAGCAGACGGAAGGGGAATGAGCAGTTCTTC; CDR3: CASRRKGNEQFF; D: NA; J: TRBJ2-1; V: TRBV25-1; size: NA
DNA: TGTGCCTGGAGTGCGGGACTGCCGGGCACTGAAGCTTTCTTT; CDR3: CAWSAGLPGTEAFF; D: NA; J: TRBJ1-1; V: TRBV30; size: NA
DNA: TGTGCCATCAGTGAACAGGGACGAGAGCAGTACTTC; CDR3: CAISEQGREQYF; D: NA; J: TRBJ2-7; V: TRBV10-3; size: medium-sized
DNA: TGTGCCAGCAGCTTATTGGGACACTACGAGCAGTACTTC; CDR3: CASSLLGHYEQYF; D: NA; J: TRBJ2-7; V: TRBV7-2; size: NA
DNA: TGCAGCGTTGTCCGACAGGGGGGCACTGAAGCTTTCTTT; CDR3: CSVVRQGGTEAFF; D: TRBD1; J: TRBJ1-1; V: TRBV29-1; size: once
DNA: TGTGCCAGCAGCGACACTAGCTCCGGGGAGCTGTTTTTT; CDR3: CASSDTSSGELFF; D: NA; J: TRBJ2-2; V: TRBV6-4; size: NA
DNA: TGCAGTGCTCACTGGAGGGATACGCAGTATTTT; CDR3: CSAHWRDTQYF; D: NA; J: TRBJ2-3; V: TRBV20-1; size: NA
DNA: TGTGCCAGTAGCTCACCGGTTGGCGGGGAGCTGTTTTTT; CDR3: CASSSPVGGELFF; D: NA; J: TRBJ2-2; V: TRBV19; size: NA
DNA: TGTGCCAGCAGCACGAGAGGACAGGGGAAGTTCTACGAGCAGTACTTC; CDR3: CASSTRGQGKFYEQYF; D: TRBD1; J: TRBJ2-7; V: TRBV5-6; size: once
DNA: TGTGCCAGCAGCTCCCGGACAGCCGGGCGCTATGGCTACACCTTC; CDR3: CASSSRTAGRYGYTF; D: NA; J: TRBJ1-2; V: TRBV13; size: once
DNA: TGCGCCAGCAGCCAAAGGACAGGGAGTAAGGAGACCCAGTACTTC; CDR3: CASSQRTGSKETQYF; D: TRBD1; J: TRBJ2-5; V: TRBV4-3; size: NA
DNA: TGCGCCAGCAGCCAAGTTTCTGGACAAGCCCTAAACAATGAGCAGTTCTTC; CDR3: CASSQVSGQALNNEQFF; D: NA; J: TRBJ2-1; V: TRBV4-3; size: NA
DNA: TGTGCCAGCAGCTTTGGACAGGGCAGGCCCGAAGCTTTCTTT; CDR3: CASSFGQGRPEAFF; D: TRBD1; J: TRBJ1-1; V: TRBV7-9; size: NA
DNA: TGTGCCAGCAGTTCGCGACAGCCGAACTACGAGCAGTACTTC; CDR3: CASSSRQPNYEQYF; D: NA; J: TRBJ2-7; V: TRBV6-5; size: NA
DNA: TGTGCCAGCAGCCCCCCCCAGGGTTTCCCCATGCCGTATTTT; CDR3: CASSPPQGFPMPYF; D: NA; J: TRBJ2-3; V: TRBV7-9; size: NA
DNA: TGTGCCTGGAAGGGGACCTACGAGCAGTACTTC; CDR3: CAWKGTYEQYF; D: NA; J: TRBJ2-7; V: TRBV30; size: NA
DNA: TGCGCCAGCAGCCCCGAAAGGGGATTTGACAATGAGCAGTTCTTC; CDR3: CASSPERGFDNEQFF; D: NA; J: TRBJ2-1; V: TRBV4-3; size: NA
DNA: TGTGCCAGCACGGGAGGGGGCCGAGAGACCCAGTACTTC; CDR3: CASTGGGRETQYF; D: NA; J: TRBJ2-5; V: TRBV6-6; size: NA
DNA: TGTGCCAGCAGTTTAAGGGGGGGAGCCTACGAGCAGTACTTC; CDR3: CASSLRGGAYEQYF; D: NA; J: TRBJ2-7; V: TRBV27; size: NA
DNA: TGTGCCAGCAGTTATTCAGGGGACCCTAGCACTGAAGCTTTCTTT; CDR3: CASSYSGDPSTEAFF; D: NA; J: TRBJ1-1; V: TRBV27; size: NA
DNA: TGTGCCAGCAGCTTGGTCGGGACAGGGTGGACTGAAGCTTTCTTT; CDR3: CASSLVGTGWTEAFF; D: TRBD1; J: TRBJ1-1; V: TRBV5-6; size: NA
DNA: TGTGCCAGCAGCTTAAGACAGCTGGCCGAGACCCAGTACTTC; CDR3: CASSLRQLAETQYF; D: NA; J: TRBJ2-5; V: TRBV13; size: NA
DNA: TGTGCCAGCAGCTTGGGGCTCGGGGACGAGCAGTACTTC; CDR3: CASSLGLGDEQYF; D: NA; J: TRBJ2-7; V: TRBV5-8; size: NA
DNA: TGTGCCAGCGGGGTCGACAGGGCTTACTACAATGAGCAGTTCTTC; CDR3: CASGVDRAYYNEQFF; D: TRBD1; J: TRBJ2-1; V: TRBV6-1; size: NA
DNA: TGTGCCACCAGGACAGCGTACACCGGGACAGGGGGCTTCTATGGCTACACCTTC; CDR3: CATRTAYTGTGGFYGYTF; D: TRBD1; J: TRBJ1-2; V: TRBV2; size: NA
DNA: TGTGCCAGCAGCTTAACCGGAGCGGGGGGAGATACGCAGTATTTT; CDR3: CASSLTGAGGDTQYF; D: TRBD2; J: TRBJ2-3; V: TRBV7-3; size: NA
DNA: TGCGCCAGCAGCCAAGGGACAGGGGGGAACACTGAAGCTTTCTTT; CDR3: CASSQGTGGNTEAFF; D: TRBD1; J: TRBJ1-1; V: TRBV4-3; size: NA
DNA: TGTGCCAGCAGTTTACTAGGGGGTGGTGATACGCAGTATTTT; CDR3: CASSLLGGGDTQYF; D: NA; J: TRBJ2-3; V: TRBV7-3; size: NA
DNA: TGTGCCAGCAGTCCCGGACTAGCGGGGGAAGGAGAGACCCAGTACTTC; CDR3: CASSPGLAGEGETQYF; D: TRBD2; J: TRBJ2-5; V: TRBV9; size: once
DNA: TGCGCCAGCAGCCAAGATTGGCCAGGGCTAAACTATGGCTACACCTTC; CDR3: CASSQDWPGLNYGYTF; D: NA; J: TRBJ1-2; V: TRBV4-3; size: NA
DNA: TGTGCCAGCAGCTCCGCTGACAGGGAATACGAGCAGTACTTC; CDR3: CASSSADREYEQYF; D: TRBD1; J: TRBJ2-7; V: TRBV7-9; size: NA
DNA: TGTGCCAGTAGTGCCGGGACAGGGCCTTCCTACGAGCAGTACTTC; CDR3: CASSAGTGPSYEQYF; D: TRBD1; J: TRBJ2-7; V: TRBV19; size: NA
DNA: TGTGCCACAGAGAGGGGGGGGCCGAACGGGGAGCTGTTTTTT; CDR3: CATERGGPNGELFF; D: NA; J: TRBJ2-2; V: TRBV6-4; size: few
DNA: TGTGCCAGCAGCCAAGAAACAAGACTAGCGGAAGAGACCCAGTACTTC; CDR3: CASSQETRLAEETQYF; D: TRBD2; J: TRBJ2-5; V: TRBV4-2; size: once
DNA: TGCGCCAGCAGCCAAGATGACAGCCACTACGAGCAGTACTTC; CDR3: CASSQDDSHYEQYF; D: NA; J: TRBJ2-7; V: TRBV4-3; size: NA
DNA: TGCGCCAGCAGATTGTTGGGGGAGGTTTCCTACAATGAGCAGTTCTTC; CDR3: CASRLLGEVSYNEQFF; D: NA; J: TRBJ2-1; V: TRBV5-1; size: NA
DNA: TGTGCCAGTAGTATCAGGGGAACTGAAGCTTTCTTT; CDR3: CASSIRGTEAFF; D: NA; J: TRBJ1-1; V: TRBV19; size: NA
DNA: TGCGCCAGCAGCCAGCGGGGGGGGGTCCAAGAGACCCAGTACTTC; CDR3: CASSQRGGVQETQYF; D: TRBD2; J: TRBJ2-5; V: TRBV4-1; size: few
DNA: TGTGCCAGCTCGGCTGACTTCTCCACTAATGAAAAACTGTTTTTT; CDR3: CASSADFSTNEKLFF; D: NA; J: TRBJ1-4; V: TRBV18; size: NA
DNA: TGTGCCACCAAAGAGGGAAGGGCCGGCGGGGAGCTGTTTTTT; CDR3: CATKEGRAGGELFF; D: NA; J: TRBJ2-2; V: TRBV15; size: NA
DNA: TGTGCCAGCAGCTTAAGGACAGGGGCGGGCTACAATGAGCAGTTCTTC; CDR3: CASSLRTGAGYNEQFF; D: TRBD1; J: TRBJ2-1; V: TRBV7-6; size: NA
DNA: TGTGCCAGCAGCCAGTTCCAGGGTGGAAAACTGTTTTTT; CDR3: CASSQFQGGKLFF; D: NA; J: TRBJ1-4; V: TRBV4-2; size: once
DNA: TGTGCCAGCAGCACGGACCCGCAGGGAAGTTCGAACACTGAAGCTTTCTTT; CDR3: CASSTDPQGSSNTEAFF; D: NA; J: TRBJ1-1; V: TRBV7-9; size: NA
DNA: TGCGCCAGCAGCCACGGGGGGCGGGAGCAGTACTTC; CDR3: CASSHGGREQYF; D: NA; J: TRBJ2-7; V: TRBV4-1; size: NA